This TCR beta chain emerged from a study of blood T cells in healthy people across ages. In the study overall: T cells yielded about one barcoded beta molecule per two cells through template switching.

V gave up 8 bases and J gave up 4 bases, with 9 bases separating them. CDR3 length: 12 residues. The germline CDR1 and CDR2 sequences are SGHRS and YFSETQ. General observations from the study: Both naive CD4+ cell counts and diversity were greater in long-lived donors than in aged donors.

Sample-barcoded 5' priming and a J-beta primer mix drove a second PCR of about 7 to 11 cycles. Every cDNA molecule bore a tag from a template-switch adaptor containing 12 random nucleotides. In TCRdb, the 5' RACE reads were re-called with MiXCR into one record per CDR3 protein. The sample shows almost 1 million distinct CDR3 sequences, roughly 51% of them seen only once. Researchers collected 7.5 to 10 milliliters of peripheral blood from every single donor. As for this clonotype: Antigen unknown.

The clonotype was recovered from a woman aged 55-75 years in good health. The chain links TRBV5-1 to TRBJ2-2; the D call may be TRBD1 or TRBD2 (6 bases each). Sequencing was performed on blood. The CDR3 sequence is CARGGSTGELFF. As DNA, the CDR3 is TGCGCCAGAGGGGGGAGCACCGGGGAGCTGTTTTTT. The entire variable domain, with the rest obtained from reference TRBV5-1 and TRBJ2-2, is as follows: KAGVTQTPRYLIKTRGQQVTLSCSPISGHRSVSWYQQTPGQGLQFLFEYFSETQRNKGNFPGRFSGRQFSNSRSEMNVSTLELGDSALYLCARGGSTGELFFGEGSRLTVL.